One sample yielded the 3 T cell receptor beta chains listed below, sequenced in a study of blood T cells in healthy people across ages. A sample-barcoded 5' primer and a J-beta primer mix were used in a second PCR of about 7 to 12 cycles. TCRdb reanalysed the 5' RACE reads using MiXCR and keeps one entry per CDR3 protein. The sample has some 1.7 million distinct CDR3 sequences, about 28% seen once; the top ten hold 7.7%. The sample consisted of blood. The receptors derive from a woman under 40 in good health.

The V gene is TRBV20-1, the J gene TRBJ1-1, with D maybe TRBD1 (5 bases). Trimming pared 6 bases from V and 6 bases from J, leaving 29 bases between. Looked up from germline, CDR1 is DFQATT and CDR2 is SNEGSKA (reference sequence). The CDR3 spans 17 residues. The CDR3 sequence: CSAPSRWGTDRTAEAFF. CDR3 DNA: TGCAGTGCCCCCTCAAGGTGGGGGACCGATCGAACAGCTGAAGCTTTCTTT.

The chain has TRBV7-9 and TRBJ2-5; no firm D call. With the DNA end fitting TRBJ2-7 better, the J assignment may be wrong. Germline V gives CDR1 SEHNR, CDR2 FQNEAQ (reference sequence). This CDR3 has 14 amino acids. The CDR3 DNA is TGTGCCAGCAGCTTTGAGACGAAACCCGGCGAGCAGTACTTC. Translated, it gives CASSFETKPGEQYF.

The gene calls are TRBV12-3 or TRBV12-4 and TRBJ2-1; TRBD1 might be the D (5 bases). V lost 3 bases to trimming and J lost 6 bases, with 9 bases between them. CDR3 length: 13 residues. CDR3: CASSFGRVNEQFF. The CDR3 DNA follows: TGTGCCAGCAGTTTTGGCAGGGTCAATGAGCAGTTCTTC.